A single sample gave rise to the 19 T cell receptor beta chains below, sequenced in a study of T-cell memory formation after mild COVID-19. TCRdb called the 5' RACE reads again in MiXCR, with one record for every CDR3 protein. Counted here are 500,000 to 650,000 distinct CDR3 sequences, less than 25% occurring once; the ten biggest clones make up about 8.4%. Sample: PBMCs or a T cell subset sorted from them (not recorded which). These receptors came from an adult woman who had mild COVID-19 (a few samples of this study predate the infection). Cell type and time point are not known.

The V call is TRBV4-2, the J call TRBJ1-1; 9 nucleotides line up with TRBD1. Germline CDR1 is LGHNA and CDR2 is YNFKEQ. The CDR3 has 17 amino acids. V lost 1 base, J lost 1 base, and 7 bases stayed unmatched. The CDR3 region has the DNA TGTGCCAGCAGCCAAGCGAGGGCACAGGGGGCGAACACTGAAGCTTTCTTT. Translation: CASSQARAQGANTEAFF.

The J gene is TRBJ1-2, the V gene TRBV18; D unresolved. The V and J ends lost 0 bases and 4 bases respectively, with 15 bases between them. This CDR3 is built from 16 residues. CDR1 and CDR2 (germline): KGHSH, LQKENI. For the CDR3, the DNA is TGTGCCAGCTCACCACCGGGGAAAGCTTTGGGCTATGGCTACACCTTC. Its translation: CASSPPGKALGYGYTF.

This chain connects TRBV3-1 to TRBJ1-2, with D tentatively TRBD1 (5 bases). Trimming pared 0 bases from V and 1 base from J, leaving 9 bases between. CDR1 is LGHDT, CDR2 YNNKEL, per germline (reference sequence). This CDR3 is 15 amino acids long. CDR3 sequence reads: CASSQDTGLNYGYTF. CDR3 DNA sequence: TGTGCCAGCAGCCAAGATACAGGCCTTAACTATGGCTACACCTTC.

The chain carries TRBV11-2 and TRBJ1-2, with D perhaps matching TRBD1 (5 bases). V lost 3 bases to trimming and J lost 3 bases, with 14 bases between them. The CDR3 loop spans 15 amino acids. The germline gives CDR1 SGHAT, CDR2 FQNNGV. The CDR3 loop reads CASSLGTGFDYGYTF. CDR3 DNA: TGTGCCAGCAGCTTGGGGACTGGGTTTGACTATGGCTACACCTTC.

The CDR3 protein is CASTSGTRIVNEQFF. The CDR3 DNA follows: TGTGCCAGCACCTCCGGGACTAGGATCGTCAATGAGCAGTTCTTC. The chain combines TRBV12-3 or TRBV12-4 with TRBJ2-1; 8 bases align to TRBD2. V gave up 7 bases and J gave up 6 bases; unmatched junction bases: 11. The CDR3 length is 15 residues.

The chain carries TRBV9 and TRBJ2-7; possible D gene TRBD1, 5 bases. The germline V gene encodes CDR1 SGDLS and CDR2 YYNGEE. There are 13 residues in the CDR3. Trimming pared 7 bases from V and 0 bases from J, leaving 11 bases between. CDR3 loop: CASGGRASYEQYF. CDR3 nucleotides: TGTGCCAGCGGTGGCAGGGCCTCCTACGAGCAGTACTTC. The whole variable domain, remainder taken from reference TRBV9 and TRBJ2-7, is DSGVTQTPKHLITATGQRVTLRCSPRSGDLSVYWYQQSLDQGLQFLIQYYNGEERAKGNILERFSAQQFPDLHSELNLSSLELGDSALYFCASGGRASYEQYFGPGTRLTVT.

The CDR3 DNA reads TGTGCCAGCAGCACTGGACTAGCGGGCCGCACAGATACGCAGTATTTT. Its protein product is CASSTGLAGRTDTQYF. The V gene is TRBV5-4, the J gene TRBJ2-3; 11 bases map to TRBD2. Germline values: CDR1 SGHNT, CDR2 YYREEE (reference sequence). The length of the CDR3 is 16 residues. V dropped 4 bases and J dropped 1; count of bases not matched to a gene: 5. The full variable domain, its missing parts supplied by reference TRBV5-4 and TRBJ2-3, is ETGVTQSPTHLIKTRGQQVTLRCSSQSGHNTVSWYQQALGQGPQFIFQYYREEENGRGNFPPRFSGLQFPNYSSELNVNALELDDSALYLCASSTGLAGRTDTQYFGPGTRLTVL.

The sample holds a few counts of this clonotype. V is TRBV29-1 and J is TRBJ1-1, with a weak D call TRBD1 (5 bases). This CDR3 has 13 amino acids. The V and J ends lost 6 bases and 3 bases respectively, with 14 bases between them. CDR1 is SQVTM and CDR2 is ANQGSEA in the germline V gene. CDR3: CSVGPPGHTEAFF. The CDR3 DNA sequence: TGCAGCGTGGGACCCCCTGGACACACTGAAGCTTTCTTT.

With regard to this clonotype: The junction shows a germline mismatch at one end, possibly a read error. The chain uses TRBV7-7 and TRBJ2-2; 7 nucleotides match TRBD2. The V gene's germline CDR1 is SSHAT and CDR2 FNYEAQ (reference sequence). The CDR3 totals 16 residues. The DNA for the CDR3 is TGTGCTAGCAGCCCATCCAGCGGGGTTAACACCGGGGAGCTGTTTTTT. It encodes CASSPSSGVNTGELFF.

This clonotype was detected a few times. The J gene is TRBJ1-1, the V gene TRBV18, with D unclear. The V gene's germline CDR1 is KGHSH and CDR2 LQKENI. Trimming took 4 bases from V and 5 from J, leaving 14 bases between them. The CDR3 covers 14 residues. The chain's CDR3 is CASSLRAMGTEAFF. Here the CDR3 DNA reads TGTGCCAGCTCACTCCGGGCCATGGGGACTGAAGCTTTCTTT.

The chain has TRBV7-6 and TRBJ2-5; D may be TRBD1 or TRBD2 (6 bases each). V shed 5 bases and J shed 4 bases, with 17 bases lying between them. This CDR3 has 15 amino acids. Germline V gene data show CDR1 as SGHVS and CDR2 as FNYEAQ. DNA of the CDR3: TGTGCCAGCAGCCAGAACCGGGGGCGTGGAGAGACCCAGTACTTC. Its translation is CASSQNRGRGETQYF.

The chain links TRBV12-3 or TRBV12-4 to TRBJ1-1; no clear D gene. CDR3 length: 13 amino acids. V was pared by 2 bases and J by 4 bases, with 8 bases between. CDR3 sequence (DNA): TGTGCCAGCAGTTTATTCTGGGGCACTGAAGCTTTCTTT. Residues: CASSLFWGTEAFF.

The chain is built from TRBV5-1 and TRBJ2-1, with a possible D match to TRBD2 (5 bases). The CDR3 consists of 14 residues. V dropped 1 base and J dropped 6 bases, with 11 bases sitting between them. The germline gives CDR1 SGHRS, CDR2 YFSETQ. CDR3 protein: CASSLIGERNEQFF. The CDR3 DNA is TGCGCCAGCAGCTTGATCGGGGAACGCAATGAGCAGTTCTTC.

The rearrangement uses TRBV20-1 and TRBJ1-4, with 7 bases lining up with TRBD1. Germline-derived CDR1 and CDR2 are DFQATT and SNEGSKA (reference sequence). This CDR3 comprises 13 residues. V lost 1 base and J lost 7; bases outside the gene matches: 3. This CDR3 reads CSARGGTAEKLFF. DNA of the CDR3: TGCAGTGCTAGAGGGGGGACAGCTGAAAAACTGTTTTTT.

V gene TRBV7-9 combines with J gene TRBJ2-6, with D unresolved. The germline V and J ends were trimmed by 1 base and 0 bases, with 10 bases remaining between them. CDR1 SEHNR and CDR2 FQNEAQ come from the germline V gene (reference sequence). This CDR3 has 17 residues. This chain's CDR3 is CASSLVSSTSGANVLTF. The CDR3 DNA is TGTGCCAGCAGCTTAGTGTCCAGTACCTCTGGGGCCAACGTCCTGACTTTC.

This clonotype has just a few counts. The chain recombines TRBV3-1 with TRBJ2-1; 12 nucleotides align to TRBD2. The CDR3 covers 16 residues. Germline V gene sequence: CDR1 LGHDT, CDR2 YNNKEL (reference sequence). V gave up 3 bases and J gave up 3 bases; unmatched junction bases: 3. As DNA, the CDR3 is TGTGCCAGCAGCCAGACTAGCGGGGGATACTACAATGAGCAGTTCTTC. Translation: CASSQTSGGYYNEQFF.

V is TRBV3-1 and J is TRBJ1-1, with D uncertain. The V and J ends lost 4 bases and 5 bases respectively, with 17 bases between them. The V gene's germline CDR1 is LGHDT and CDR2 YNNKEL (reference sequence). The CDR3 is 15 amino acids. The CDR3 sequence: CASSPITRLGTEAFF. In DNA form, the CDR3 reads TGTGCCAGCAGCCCAATCACCAGGCTGGGGACTGAAGCTTTCTTT.

This clonotype was recorded a few times. The rearrangement joins TRBV5-5 to TRBJ1-4; no firm D call. Trimming took 1 base from V and 7 from J, leaving 8 bases between them. The CDR3 covers 13 residues. From germline, CDR1 is SGHKS and CDR2 YYEKEE (reference sequence). The CDR3 spells CASSLYWSEKLFF. CDR3 DNA: TGTGCCAGCAGCTTGTATTGGTCTGAAAAACTGTTTTTT.

This clonotype was picked up a small number of times. The CDR3 nucleotides are TGTGCCAGCTCACCACCGGCCGGGAGAGGTGGCACAGATACGCAGTATTTT. Translated: CASSPPAGRGGTDTQYF. The V call is TRBV18, the J call TRBJ2-3; maybe TRBD2 (6 bases). The CDR3 length is 17 residues. V was clipped by 0 bases and J by 1 base, with 14 bases between them. In germline, CDR1 is KGHSH, CDR2 LQKENI.